Listed here is a single T cell receptor beta chain. These data come from a study of blood T cell repertoires in COVID-19. About the study: Italy, Spain and the United States were the sources of the convalescent and acute COVID-19 samples. From T cells, B-cell-depleted T cells, or PBMCs came the material, which was cDNA or gDNA.

Methods used by the authors: By means of reference gene primer amplification, nucleated cell counts were estimated. The protocol was immunoSEQ multiplex PCR, while the TCRdb copy is restricted to in-frame clones and leaves out a portion. V, J and clone size reflect that table, while D and trimming were determined from the DNA. The repertoire consists of 95,000 to 150,000 clones, with about 88% occurring once and the leading ten covering approximately 1.1%. CDR1 is SGHRS and CDR2 is YFSETQ in the germline V gene. J was trimmed by 6 bases and V by 0 bases; bases with no gene match: 0. The length of the CDR3 is 14 residues.

The material sequenced was peripheral blood. The chain uses TRBV5-1 and TRBJ1-6, with TRBD1 matching over 7 bases. The TCR was taken from a woman older than 75 with acute or convalescent COVID-19. CDR3 sequence reads: CASSLDRGNSPLHF. Written as DNA, the CDR3 is TGCGCCAGCAGCTTGGACAGGGGTAATTCACCCCTCCACTTT.